This T cell receptor beta chain was identified in a study of T cell responses to AZD1222 COVID-19 vaccine. A remark on this clone: Antigen: not known.

The germline gives CDR1 SGHAT, CDR2 FQDESV (reference sequence). The CDR3 runs 14 residues. The V and J ends lost 2 bases and 0 bases respectively, with 7 bases between them. Notes on the study in general: Of spike-specific TCRs, nearly half reportedly target regions left unmutated in variants. Spike was spanned by vaccine-associated CD4 TCRs, which were dominant at 160-218 and 743-854. A rise in Spike-specific TCR breadth and depth followed two AZD1222 doses.

TCRdb's table, derived via immunoSEQ multiplex PCR, lists solely in-frame clones and lacks some. Counted here are approximately 130,000 clones, 89% occurring once; the ten biggest clones make up approximately 9.4%. This TCR derives from an adult who received the AZD1222 COVID-19 vaccine. This rearrangement joins TRBV11-1 to TRBJ1-1; D not resolved. Sequenced here: peripheral blood, sampled 28 days after the second AZD1222 dose. The CDR3 nucleotides are TGTGCCAGCAGCTTAACCGGGGTGAACACTGAAGCTTTCTTT. Its protein product is CASSLTGVNTEAFF.